In this sample, the clone carrying this TCR beta chain turned up a few times. This specimen belongs to a study of blood T cell repertoires in COVID-19. At the level of the study: Acute and convalescent COVID-19 samples came from the United States, Italy and Spain.

Germline lookup yields CDR1 SQVTM and CDR2 ANQGSEA. The ends lost 6 bases at V and 0 bases at J; junction bases unmatched: 5. CDR3 size: 14 residues. In terms of age and location, participants ranged from roughly 18 to 90 years and lived in about 25 US areas. Participant reports of clinical history set cohort assignment. In the original processing: Using reference gene primer amplification, nucleated cell counts were estimated. Sequencing used immunoSEQ multiplex PCR; TCRdb keeps in-frame clones, though not all of them. V and J calls and clone size are as listed in that table; D and trimming were resolved from the DNA. The sample includes under 200,000 clones, 86% of them seen just once.

The chain couples TRBV29-1 to TRBJ1-5, with TRBD1 matching over 7 bases. Sequences were obtained from PBMCs or T cells enriched from blood (not recorded which). This receptor was identified in a man between 40 and 49 years old with acute COVID-19. CDR3 residues: CSVVQGPSNQPQHF. Written as DNA, the CDR3 is TGCAGCGTAGTACAGGGGCCTAGCAATCAGCCCCAGCATTTT.